The 17 T cell receptor beta chains below were found in one sample sequenced in a study of cytotoxic CD8 clonotypes in ibrutinib-treated CLL. Assay: immunoSEQ multiplex PCR; the TCRdb copy retains only in-frame clones and omits some. This sample has over 250,000 clones, with approximately 79% found just once. Sequencing was performed on PBMCs, taken at disease progression, from a patient treated with ibrutinib. The receptors were sampled from a human donor with chronic lymphocytic leukemia.

The gene calls are TRBV6-6 and TRBJ1-5; D not resolved. This CDR3 spans 15 amino acids. Germline V CDR1 and CDR2: MNHNY, SVGAGI (reference sequence). Trimming removed 6 bases at V and 1 base at J, with 13 bases between. DNA for the CDR3: TGTGCCAGCAGGGGTGAACGGTCAAGCAATCAGCCCCAGCATTTT. It encodes CASRGERSSNQPQHF.

V is TRBV4-2 and J is TRBJ1-6; tentatively, D is TRBD1 (5 bases). The CDR3 runs to 15 residues. V lost 0 bases, J lost 13 bases, and 16 bases lay in between. Germline V lookup: CDR1 LGHNA, CDR2 YNFKEQ. The CDR3 DNA sequence: TGTGCCAGCAGCCAAGACGGGGCCCGCGACGTGCCCCTCCACTTT. Translating gives CASSQDGARDVPLHF.

This chain uses TRBV7-8 with TRBJ2-5; no clear D. Deletions cut 5 bases from V and 4 bases from J, with 5 bases between. The CDR3 spans 11 residues. Germline V gene data show CDR1 as SGHVS and CDR2 as FQNEAQ. In DNA, the CDR3 is TGTGCCAGCAGCGCAACAGAGACCCAGTACTTC. Its translation is CASSATETQYF.

This rearrangement joins TRBV25-1 to TRBJ1-2, with D unresolved. The length of the CDR3 is 15 residues. V was trimmed by 3 bases and J by 9 bases, leaving 20 bases between them. The germline CDR1 and CDR2 sequences are MGHDK and SYGVNS. The CDR3 region is CASSDSKVTAVRYTF. CDR3 nucleotides: TGTGCCAGCAGTGACTCCAAAGTGACGGCTGTACGCTACACCTTC.

V is TRBV5-6 and J is TRBJ2-5, with D perhaps TRBD1 (5 bases). The CDR3 spans 16 residues. Germline lookup yields CDR1 SGHDT and CDR2 YYEEEE. Between the trimmed V and J ends, which lost 0 bases and 0 bases, there was a span of 12 bases. The CDR3 loop is CASSLVGAPHQETQYF. CDR3 DNA: TGTGCCAGCAGCTTGGTTGGGGCTCCCCACCAAGAGACCCAGTACTTC.

This clone appeared a few times. This chain joins TRBV10-3 and TRBJ2-7, with D perhaps TRBD2 (5 bases). Germline V gene sequence: CDR1 ENHRY, CDR2 SYGVKD. This CDR3 has 12 residues. V lost 4 bases and J lost 5, with 9 bases in between. CDR3 sequence: CAISVEVHEQYF. CDR3 nucleotide sequence: TGTGCCATCAGTGTGGAGGTCCACGAGCAGTACTTC.

This clone was detected once. The chain links TRBV5-1 to TRBJ1-2; the match to TRBD1 covers 7 bases. Unmatched junction bases numbered 11, after V lost 4 bases and J lost 8 bases. Germline CDR1 SGHRS, CDR2 YFSETQ. The CDR3 has 14 residues. This CDR3 is CASSLDRTSSGYTF. The CDR3 coding sequence is TGCGCCAGCAGCCTGGACAGGACTTCGTCGGGCTACACCTTC.

This clone was found a few times. This chain joins TRBV6-1 and TRBJ1-6; tentative D call: TRBD1 (5 bases). Germline lookup yields CDR1 MNHNS and CDR2 SASEGT. The germline V and J ends were trimmed by 2 bases and 10 bases, with 9 bases remaining between them. This CDR3 is 13 amino acids long. CDR3 nucleotides: TGTGCCAGCAGTGAAATGGGACTGTCACCCCTCCACTTT. This encodes CASSEMGLSPLHF.

V is TRBV18 and J is TRBJ1-2; no reliable D call. V was clipped by 6 bases and J by 4 bases, with 12 bases between them. Germline V gives CDR1 KGHSH, CDR2 LQKENI. This CDR3 has 13 amino acids. The CDR3 DNA follows: TGTGCCAGCTCGTCGGGTGCCCCCTATGGCTACACCTTC. Its translation is CASSSGAPYGYTF. Together with reference TRBV18 and TRBJ1-2, the CDR3 gives the full variable domain: NAGVMQNPRHLVRRRGQEARLRCSPMKGHSHVYWYRQLPEEGLKFMVYLQKENIIDESGMPKERFSAEFPKEGPSILRIQQVVRGDSAAYFCASSSGAPYGYTFGSGTRLTVV.

The chain employs TRBV5-1 and TRBJ2-3; D ambiguous. Germline V gene lookup returns CDR1 SGHRS and CDR2 YFSETQ. This CDR3 is 15 amino acids long. Deletions cut 3 bases from V and 1 base from J, with 12 bases between. The CDR3 is CASSSTSWGTDTQYF. As DNA, the CDR3 is TGCGCCAGCAGCTCAACCTCATGGGGCACAGATACGCAGTATTTT.

The chain employs TRBV6-1 and TRBJ1-2; weak D call: TRBD1 (6 bases). The V end was cut by 7 bases, the J end by 6 bases, with 18 bases between. The CDR3 extends over 14 amino acids. The V gene's germline CDR1 is MNHNS and CDR2 SASEGT. The CDR3 protein is CASTWSGAGDGYTF. CDR3 in DNA: TGTGCCAGCACCTGGTCGGGGGCGGGGGATGGCTACACCTTC.

CDR3 loop: CASRGVGMETQYF. The CDR3 bases are TGTGCCAGCAGGGGAGTTGGGATGGAGACCCAGTACTTC. The chain carries TRBV25-1 and TRBJ2-5, with D possibly being TRBD2 (5 bases). Germline CDR1 MGHDK, CDR2 SYGVNS. V was cut by 6 bases and J by 5 bases, with 13 bases left in between. The CDR3 is 13 residues long.

The chain carries TRBV27 and TRBJ1-6; D remains unclear. V was clipped by 7 bases and J by 0 bases, with 7 bases between them. The germline CDR1 and CDR2 sequences are MNHEY and SMNVEV (reference sequence). This CDR3 is built from 14 residues. CDR3 sequence (DNA): TGTGCCAGCAAGGATGGCTCCTATAATTCACCCCTCCACTTT. Its translation: CASKDGSYNSPLHF.

The rearrangement links TRBV5-5 to TRBJ2-5, with D possibly being TRBD1 (6 bases). V was trimmed by 0 bases and J by 1 base, leaving 13 bases between them. The CDR3 sequence is 16 residues long. Germline-derived CDR1 and CDR2 are SGHKS and YYEKEE (reference sequence). CDR3 protein: CASSLDTGTVQETQYF. Written as DNA, the CDR3 is TGTGCCAGCAGCTTGGACACAGGGACGGTCCAAGAGACCCAGTACTTC.

CDR3 loop: CASSPLAGVSREQYF. The CDR3, as DNA: TGTGCCAGCAGCCCACTAGCGGGAGTCAGTCGGGAGCAGTACTTC. The chain employs TRBV7-2 and TRBJ2-7, with 11 bases that match TRBD2. CDR1 and CDR2 (germline): SGHTA, FQGNSA. The CDR3 runs to 15 residues. J lost 7 bases, V lost 5 bases, and 10 bases had no gene match.

Here the CDR3 DNA reads TGCGCCAGCAGCCCAGGGACTTCCTTCTCCTACGAGCAGTACTTC. This sequence encodes CASSPGTSFSYEQYF. The chain recombines TRBV4-3 with TRBJ2-7, with a weak D call TRBD2 (6 bases). This CDR3 region has 15 residues. The germline gives CDR1 LGHNA, CDR2 YSLEER. V lost 4 bases and J 0 bases, leaving 13 bases between the germline ends.

This clone was detected a few times. The V gene is TRBV28, the J gene TRBJ2-6, with TRBD1 as a possible D gene (6 bases). V lost 6 bases and J lost 6, with 15 bases in between. Germline CDR1 reads MDHEN; CDR2 reads SYDVKM. This CDR3 region has 15 residues. CDR3 residues: CASSLQGALANVLTF. CDR3 in DNA: TGTGCCAGCAGCCTACAGGGAGCTTTGGCCAACGTCCTGACTTTC. The complete variable domain, with remaining parts taken from reference TRBV28 and TRBJ2-6, reads DVKVTQSSRYLVKRTGEKVFLECVQDMDHENMFWYRQDPGLGLRLIYFSYDVKMKEKGDIPEGYSVSREKKERFSLILESASTNQTSMYLCASSLQGALANVLTFGAGSRLTVL.